This TCR beta chain emerged from a study of blood T cells in healthy people across ages. Primers used in a second PCR of roughly 7 to 11 cycles were a sample-barcoded 5' primer and a J-beta primer mix. Each cDNA molecule was tagged by a template-switch adaptor with 12 random nucleotides. One entry per CDR3 protein, called by TCRdb with MiXCR from the 5' RACE reads. The repertoire includes some 750,000 distinct CDR3 sequences, roughly 20% of them detected once, and around 22% sits in the top ten. Study outcomes and limitations: Per-million-T-cell TCR beta diversity fell roughly linearly with age.

The donors, healthy Caucasians from Russia, were aged about 6 to 95. Every participating donor contributed about 10 milliliters of peripheral blood through a draw. Note on this clonotype: No antigen is known for it.

Per the germline V gene, CDR1 is SNHLY and CDR2 is FYNNEI. Trimming pared 7 bases from V and 1 base from J, leaving 16 bases between. This CDR3 is 15 amino acids long. This sequence originates from a man aged 65-85 years in good health. The V and J genes are TRBV2 and TRBJ2-5, with D possibly being TRBD2 (6 bases). Sequenced material: blood. The CDR3 loop is CASTQEGLPQETQYF. CDR3 nucleotide sequence: TGTGCCAGCACTCAAGAGGGACTGCCCCAAGAGACCCAGTACTTC.